The present entry profiles one TCR beta chain with its context. The data belong to a study of OX40 agonist ivuxolimab in advanced cancers. Study-wide background: Partial responses were achieved by three patients, of whom one had hepatocellular carcinoma and two had cutaneous melanoma.

Assay: immunoSEQ multiplex PCR; the TCRdb copy retains only in-frame clones and omits some. The sample carries roughly 48,000 clones, over 80% recorded once. CDR3 length: 12 residues. The J segment lost 8 bases and the V segment lost 3 bases, leaving 1 base of the junction unmatched. The germline CDR1 and CDR2 sequences are SGHNT and YENEEA. This sequence was found in an adult with an advanced solid tumor such as melanoma, head and neck, liver or kidney cancer. Sample: CD4+ or CD8+ T cells sorted from blood, taken in a trial of the OX40 agonist ivuxolimab. The genes are TRBV11-3 and TRBJ2-1; TRBD2 matches at 7 bases. The chain's CDR3 is CASSFRGDEQFF. CDR3 DNA sequence: TGTGCCAGCAGCTTCCGGGGGGATGAGCAGTTCTTC.